This passage covers 29 T cell receptor beta chains from one sample sequenced in a study of response to subunit inactivated influenza vaccine. TCRdb reprocessed the RT-PCR reads via MiXCR and lists one record per CDR3 protein. The table has around 710,000 distinct CDR3 sequences, around 13% seen once. Sequenced material: PBMCs from blood, taken 14 to 15 days before vaccination. These receptors were obtained from a man between 50 and 59 years old who received an inactivated influenza vaccine.

With respect to this clonotype: One end of the junction varies from germline; a read error may be responsible. The CDR3 DNA is TGCAGCGCTATGGTTTACTATGGCTACACCTTC. This gives the protein CSAMVYYGYTF. The rearrangement links TRBV20-1 to TRBJ1-2; no clear D. The CDR3 consists of 11 residues. Germline-derived CDR1 and CDR2 are DFQATT and SNEGSKA (reference sequence).

The J gene is TRBJ1-1, the V gene TRBV11-3; D remains ambiguous. CDR1 SGHNT and CDR2 YENEEA come from the germline V gene. Between the trimmed V and J ends, which lost 1 base and 7 bases, there was a span of 10 bases. The CDR3 covers 13 residues. The CDR3 spells CASSLVFGGEAFF. CDR3 bases: TGTGCCAGCAGCTTAGTCTTTGGCGGTGAAGCTTTCTTT.

This clonotype appeared a few times. V usage is TRBV15 and J usage is TRBJ2-7; D not certain. Trimming cost V 0 bases and J 3 bases, with 6 bases left between them. The length of the CDR3 is 13 residues. Per the germline V gene, CDR1 is LNHNV and CDR2 is YYDKDF (reference sequence). This CDR3 is CATSREDRYEQYF. Written as DNA, the CDR3 is TGTGCCACCAGCAGAGAGGACCGCTACGAGCAGTACTTC. Together with reference TRBV15 and TRBJ2-7, the CDR3 gives the full variable domain: DAMVIQNPRYQVTQFGKPVTLSCSQTLNHNVMYWYQQKSSQAPKLLFHYYDKDFNNEADTPDNFQSRRPNTSFCFLDIRSPGLGDTAMYLCATSREDRYEQYFGPGTRLTVT.

This clonotype was seen many times. This rearrangement joins TRBV4-3 to TRBJ2-1, with 12 bases fitting TRBD2. This CDR3 has 15 residues. Trimming at V came to 3 bases and at J to 8 bases, leaving 5 bases not matched to a gene. From germline, CDR1 is LGHNA and CDR2 YSLEER. The CDR3 reads CASSQTSGRADEQFF. CDR3 coding DNA: TGCGCCAGCAGCCAGACTAGCGGGAGAGCGGATGAGCAGTTCTTC.

A few counts support this clonotype. The chain employs TRBV7-2 and TRBJ2-4; D unresolved. Germline loops: CDR1 SGHTA, CDR2 FQGNSA. Trimming stripped 4 bases from V and 2 bases from J, with 6 bases between. The length of the CDR3 is 13 residues. For the CDR3, the DNA is TGTGCCAGCAGCTCTACAACCAAAAACATTCAGTACTTC. Translation: CASSSTTKNIQYF. The full variable domain, rest sourced from reference TRBV7-2 and TRBJ2-4, is GAGVSQSPSNKVTEKGKDVELRCDPISGHTALYWYRQSLGQGLEFLIYFQGNSAPDKSGLPSDRFSAERTGGSVSTLTIQRTQQEDSAVYLCASSSTTKNIQYFGAGTRLSVL.

This chain's CDR3 is CASTLGTAGTYEQYF. The CDR3 nucleotides read TGTGCCAGCACCCTCGGGACAGCCGGTACCTACGAGCAGTACTTC. The gene calls are TRBV12-3 or TRBV12-4 and TRBJ2-7; TRBD1 matches 7 bases. Trimming at V came to 7 bases and at J to 2 bases, leaving 11 bases not matched to a gene. The CDR3 length is 15 residues.

The chain carries TRBV7-2 and TRBJ2-1; 7 bases match TRBD2. The germline V gene encodes CDR1 SGHTA and CDR2 FQGNSA. V trimming: 1 base; J trimming: 7 bases; junction bases outside the gene matches: 7. This CDR3 has 15 residues. The CDR3, as DNA: TGTGCCAGCAGCTTAGTGGCGGGAGTTGGAAATGAGCAGTTCTTC. It encodes CASSLVAGVGNEQFF.

This clonotype was observed at least ten times. The chain employs TRBV7-9 and TRBJ1-6; D uncertain. The CDR3 sequence is 15 residues long. Germline V gene sequence: CDR1 SEHNR, CDR2 FQNEAQ (reference sequence). The V end lost 2 bases, the J end lost 6 bases, and 11 bases lay between the germline ends. CDR3 amino acids: CASSLRLSSNSPLHF. The DNA for the CDR3 is TGTGCCAGCAGCTTAAGGCTCAGTTCTAATTCACCCCTCCACTTT.

This chain connects TRBV7-2 to TRBJ2-7; 8 bases match TRBD1. Looked up from germline, CDR1 is SGHTA and CDR2 is FQGNSA. The junction had 7 bases not matched to a gene; V was cut back by 0 bases and J by 3 bases. This CDR3 is built from 16 residues. CDR3 nucleotide sequence: TGTGCCAGCAGCTTAGCCGGGACAGGATGGGGCTACGAGCAGTACTTC. Protein sequence: CASSLAGTGWGYEQYF.

This chain connects TRBV7-2 to TRBJ1-4; TRBD1 aligns across 10 bases. Germline CDR1 and CDR2: SGHTA and FQGNSA. J lost 9 bases, V lost 3 bases, and 4 bases had no gene match. This CDR3 is built from 14 residues. The chain's CDR3 is CASSLDRGGKKLFF. CDR3 sequence (DNA): TGTGCCAGCAGCTTGGACAGGGGGGGGAAAAAACTGTTTTTT.

This clonotype has at least ten counts. This rearrangement joins TRBV5-1 to TRBJ1-4, with TRBD1 as a possible D gene (5 bases). The CDR3 covers 15 residues. V lost 0 bases and J lost 5, with 11 bases in between. Germline V gives CDR1 SGHRS, CDR2 YFSETQ. CDR3 sequence reads: CASSLVQGSNEKLFF. The CDR3 DNA reads as TGCGCCAGCAGCTTGGTGCAGGGATCAAATGAAAAACTGTTTTTT.

This sequence joins TRBV20-1 and TRBJ2-2; D is undetermined. Germline V gives CDR1 DFQATT, CDR2 SNEGSKA (reference sequence). V lost 6 bases, J lost 1 base, and 12 bases lay in between. The CDR3 extends over 14 amino acids. Here the CDR3 reads CSASTSLNTGELFF. The CDR3, as DNA: TGCAGTGCCTCGACTTCCCTGAACACCGGGGAGCTGTTTTTT.

The sample holds many counts of this clonotype. The J gene is TRBJ1-6, the V gene TRBV3-1; D is perhaps TRBD1 (5 bases). Germline lookup yields CDR1 LGHDT and CDR2 YNNKEL (reference sequence). The CDR3 is 16 amino acids. V lost 4 bases, J lost 8 bases, and 18 bases lay in between. The CDR3 region has the DNA TGTGCCAGCAGCCTCCGAAGGGCTATGGGGGATTCACCCCTCCACTTT. This sequence encodes CASSLRRAMGDSPLHF.

This clonotype has ten or more counts. This sequence joins TRBV27 and TRBJ2-1; the D call may be TRBD1 or TRBD2 (5 bases each). V lost 8 bases and J lost 1, with 12 bases in between. Germline CDR1 reads MNHEY; CDR2 reads SMNVEV (reference sequence). The CDR3 contains 14 residues. CDR3 sequence reads: CASSTGLSYNEQFF. CDR3 nucleotide sequence: TGTGCCAGCTCAACAGGACTTTCCTACAATGAGCAGTTCTTC.

This clonotype was counted a few times. This chain connects TRBV20-1 to TRBJ1-2, with 7 bases matching TRBD1. This CDR3 spans 15 amino acids. CDR1 is DFQATT and CDR2 is SNEGSKA in the germline V gene (reference sequence). V dropped 1 base and J dropped 6; count of bases not matched to a gene: 11. CDR3 DNA: TGCAGTGCTAGAGTGCCAGCCCCGGGACAGCATGGCTACACCTTC. It yields the protein CSARVPAPGQHGYTF.

This chain joins TRBV2 and TRBJ2-5, with 10 nucleotides matching TRBD2. The CDR3 is made up of 15 amino acids. The V and J ends lost 2 bases and 5 bases, in that order; junction bases with no gene match: 5. Per the germline V gene, CDR1 is SNHLY and CDR2 is FYNNEI. CDR3 amino acids: CASSERSGGIETQYF. The CDR3 nucleotides are TGTGCCAGCAGTGAACGTAGCGGGGGGATCGAGACCCAGTACTTC.

This clonotype has only a few counts. A junction end diverges from the germline sequence, so it may reflect a read error. This chain links TRBV28 with TRBJ1-2; tentative D call: TRBD1 (6 bases). This CDR3 contains 12 residues. Germline V gives CDR1 MDHEN, CDR2 SYDVKM. The CDR3 nucleotides read TGTGCCAGCAAGGTCAGGCGGGACAAGGAGCTCTTC. As protein: CASKVRRDKELF.

This clonotype occurred a few times. The V call is TRBV4-1, the J call TRBJ2-5; possible D gene TRBD1, 5 bases. Trimming removed 6 bases from V and 1 base from J, with 12 bases in between. Germline assignment: CDR1 MGHRA and CDR2 YSYEKL. The CDR3 loop spans 14 amino acids. The CDR3 loop reads CASSKAQVQETQYF. The CDR3 DNA sequence: TGCGCCAGCAGTAAAGCACAGGTCCAAGAGACCCAGTACTTC.

The chain carries TRBV7-2 and TRBJ1-4, with D tentatively TRBD1 (6 bases). Trimming cost V 4 bases and J 7 bases, with 19 bases left between them. The CDR3 runs to 16 residues. Germline V CDR1 and CDR2: SGHTA, FQGNSA. The CDR3 reads CASSYGTRGGGEKLFF. The CDR3 DNA is TGTGCCAGCAGCTACGGCACCAGGGGAGGTGGTGAAAAACTGTTTTTT.

This clonotype was recorded many times. The V and J genes are TRBV9 and TRBJ1-4; D call uncertain. The V gene's germline CDR1 is SGDLS and CDR2 YYNGEE. The length of the CDR3 is 15 residues. Trimming pared 2 bases from V and 3 bases from J, leaving 11 bases between. The DNA for the CDR3 is TGTGCCAGCAGCGTGGGAGATCTAGCTAATGAAAAACTGTTTTTT. Translated, it gives CASSVGDLANEKLFF. The variable domain in full, completed from reference TRBV9 and TRBJ1-4, reads DSGVTQTPKHLITATGQRVTLRCSPRSGDLSVYWYQQSLDQGLQFLIQYYNGEERAKGNILERFSAQQFPDLHSELNLSSLELGDSALYFCASSVGDLANEKLFFGSGTQLSVL.

This clonotype has a handful of counts. The chain couples TRBV6-2 or TRBV6-3 to TRBJ2-2; TRBD2 matches 7 bases. Per germline, CDR1 MNHEY and CDR2 SVGEGT. Trimming cost V 4 bases and J 2 bases; bases outside gene matches: 13. This CDR3 has 18 residues. For the CDR3, the DNA is TGTGCCAGCAGTTTTCGACTAGCCCTTATCTTTAACACCGGGGAGCTGTTTTTT. Its protein product is CASSFRLALIFNTGELFF.

The genes are TRBV6-5 and TRBJ1-6; 9 bases match TRBD1. Per the germline V gene, CDR1 is MNHEY and CDR2 is SVGAGI. The CDR3 runs 16 residues. Germline trimming cut 4 bases from V and 2 bases from J; bases unmatched to any gene: 3. CDR3 bases: TGTGCCAGCAGTTGGGGACAGGGTACCTATAATTCACCCCTCCACTTT. It yields the protein CASSWGQGTYNSPLHF.

This clonotype was found a few times. The chain has TRBV11-1 and TRBJ2-1; the match to TRBD2 covers 8 bases. CDR3 length: 18 amino acids. The V gene's germline CDR1 is SGHAT and CDR2 FQDESV (reference sequence). V shed 5 bases, J shed 4 bases, and the junction held 16 bases outside the gene matches. In nucleotides, the CDR3 is TGTGCCAGCAGCCGTCTGGGTTCTTTAGCGGGACCTTACAATGAGCAGTTCTTC. Amino acid sequence: CASSRLGSLAGPYNEQFF. The variable domain in full, completed from reference TRBV11-1 and TRBJ2-1, reads EAEVAQSPRYKITEKSQAVAFWCDPISGHATLYWYRQILGQGPELLVQFQDESVVDDSQLPKDRFSAERLKGVDSTLKIQPAELGDSAMYLCASSRLGSLAGPYNEQFFGPGTRLTVL.

In its sample, this clonotype was seen many times. The chain has TRBV7-2 and TRBJ1-1; 7 bases agree with TRBD1. This CDR3 is 15 amino acids long. Germline CDR1 reads SGHTA; CDR2 reads FQGNSA. V gave up 5 bases and J gave up 1 base; unmatched junction bases: 7. The CDR3 protein is CASSPRGGQNTEAFF. CDR3 bases: TGTGCCAGCAGCCCTAGAGGGGGCCAGAACACTGAAGCTTTCTTT. Supplemented by reference TRBV7-2 and TRBJ1-1, the full variable domain reads GAGVSQSPSNKVTEKGKDVELRCDPISGHTALYWYRQSLGQGLEFLIYFQGNSAPDKSGLPSDRFSAERTGGSVSTLTIQRTQQEDSAVYLCASSPRGGQNTEAFFGQGTRLTVV.

This clonotype was picked up many times. The gene calls are TRBV29-1 and TRBJ2-1; D gene unclear. V was clipped by 6 bases and J by 3 bases, with 12 bases between them. In germline, CDR1 is SQVTM, CDR2 ANQGSEA. The CDR3 consists of 13 residues. CDR3 protein: CSVEKDLYNEQFF. The CDR3 DNA follows: TGCAGCGTCGAAAAGGACCTCTACAATGAGCAGTTCTTC.

There are a few counts of this clonotype. The chain uses TRBV4-3 and TRBJ2-1; 10 nucleotides align to TRBD2. The germline CDR1 and CDR2 sequences are LGHNA and YSLEER. The CDR3 runs to 17 residues. V dropped 0 bases and J dropped 4; count of bases not matched to a gene: 6. CDR3 protein: CASSQEFETSGYNEQFF. CDR3 DNA sequence: TGCGCCAGCAGCCAAGAATTTGAGACTAGCGGGTACAATGAGCAGTTCTTC.

The J gene is TRBJ2-1, the V gene TRBV3-1; 9 nucleotides align to TRBD1. This CDR3 is built from 18 residues. With V trimmed by 6 bases and J by 2 bases, 14 bases remained unmatched. Germline assignment: CDR1 LGHDT and CDR2 YNNKEL (reference sequence). CDR3 protein: CASSYNLGGQGTYNEQFF. DNA of the CDR3: TGTGCCAGCAGTTACAACCTTGGGGGACAGGGCACCTACAATGAGCAGTTCTTC.

This sequence joins TRBV29-1 and TRBJ2-1; D might be TRBD2 (5 bases). Germline-derived CDR1 and CDR2 are SQVTM and ANQGSEA. The V end lost 5 bases, the J end lost 2 bases, and 13 bases lay between the germline ends. The CDR3 is 14 amino acids. The CDR3 region has the DNA TGCAGCGTTTTGGGGAGTGGGACCTACAATGAGCAGTTCTTC. Protein sequence: CSVLGSGTYNEQFF.

This clonotype occurred a few times. The CDR3 is CASSLFRDGDSPLHF. The CDR3 bases are TGTGCCAGCAGTTTATTTCGGGATGGTGATTCACCCCTCCACTTT. The chain joins TRBV28 to TRBJ1-6; D not resolved. V gave up 1 base and J gave up 8 bases, with 12 bases separating them. CDR3 size: 15 residues. Germline V gene lookup returns CDR1 MDHEN and CDR2 SYDVKM.